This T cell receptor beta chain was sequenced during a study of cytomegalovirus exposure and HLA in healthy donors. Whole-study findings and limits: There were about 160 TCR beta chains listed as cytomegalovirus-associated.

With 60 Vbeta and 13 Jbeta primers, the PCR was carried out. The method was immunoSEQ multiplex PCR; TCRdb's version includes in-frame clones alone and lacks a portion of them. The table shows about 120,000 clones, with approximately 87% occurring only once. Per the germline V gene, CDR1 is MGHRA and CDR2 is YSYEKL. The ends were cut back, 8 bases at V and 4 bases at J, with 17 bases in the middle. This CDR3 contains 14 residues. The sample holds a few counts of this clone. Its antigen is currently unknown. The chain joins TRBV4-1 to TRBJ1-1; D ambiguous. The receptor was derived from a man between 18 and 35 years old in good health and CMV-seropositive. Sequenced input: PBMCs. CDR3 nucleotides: TGCGCCAGCGCCCGTGGAGGGATCGGCACTGAAGCTTTCTTT. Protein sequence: CASARGGIGTEAFF.